Sequencing of this T cell receptor beta chain was carried out in a study of blood T cells in healthy people across ages. Study-level results: Among T cells, TCR beta diversity per million cells dropped roughly linearly as age rose.

This clonotype occurred many times. Its target is unknown. Primed by a sample-barcoded 5' primer and a J-beta primer mix, a second PCR proceeded for roughly 7 to 12 cycles. Each CDR3 protein gets one entry after TCRdb re-called the 5' RACE reads with MiXCR. The table lists about 640,000 distinct CDR3 sequences, roughly 50% of them singletons. Caucasian, healthy and from Russia, the donors were aged between roughly 6 and 95. Samples had at least 6.5 million PBMCs isolated from them. Total RNA extraction produced at least 6 micrograms (per sample) for the study. Sample: blood. This TCR derives from a man in his 60s in good health.

The chain's CDR3 is CSARSEQSNGLLQETQYF. The CDR3 DNA follows: TGCAGTGCTAGATCGGAACAGTCCAACGGCCTGCTCCAAGAGACCCAGTACTTC. J is TRBJ2-5 and V is TRBV20-1; D remains ambiguous. V lost 2 bases and J lost 1, with 23 bases in between. CDR1 is DFQATT, CDR2 SNEGSKA, per germline (reference sequence). CDR3 length: 18 amino acids.